The 22 T cell receptor beta chains below come from one sample, sequenced in a study of response to subunit inactivated influenza vaccine. TCRdb reprocessed the RT-PCR reads via MiXCR and lists one record per CDR3 protein. The sample lists around 580,000 distinct CDR3 sequences, approximately 14% occurring once. The specimen comprised PBMCs from blood, sampled about 11 days after vaccination. The receptors come from a man between 45 and 60 years old who received an inactivated influenza vaccine.

This clonotype was seen a few times. J is TRBJ2-5 and V is TRBV7-2, with 15 bases identical to TRBD2. The J segment lost 5 bases and the V segment lost 1 base, leaving 2 bases of the junction unmatched. Germline CDR1 reads SGHTA; CDR2 reads FQGNSA. CDR3 size: 16 residues. CDR3 loop: CASSLGTSGRVETQYF. The CDR3 nucleotides are TGTGCCAGCAGCTTAGGGACTAGCGGGAGGGTCGAGACCCAGTACTTC.

This clonotype was recorded many times. The chain recombines TRBV18 with TRBJ2-5; 8 nucleotides agree with TRBD2. Trimming removed 4 bases from V and 2 bases from J; junction bases left unmatched: 9. The length of the CDR3 is 16 residues. Per germline, CDR1 KGHSH and CDR2 LQKENI. In nucleotides, the CDR3 is TGTGCCAGCTCACTTGCCGCGACTAGCGTACAAGAGACCCAGTACTTC. It translates to CASSLAATSVQETQYF. Full variable domain (outside the CDR3, taken from reference TRBV18 and TRBJ2-5): NAGVMQNPRHLVRRRGQEARLRCSPMKGHSHVYWYRQLPEEGLKFMVYLQKENIIDESGMPKERFSAEFPKEGPSILRIQQVVRGDSAAYFCASSLAATSVQETQYFGPGTRLLVL.

The V and J genes are TRBV28 and TRBJ1-6, with D perhaps matching TRBD1 (5 bases). The V gene's germline CDR1 is MDHEN and CDR2 SYDVKM. CDR3 length equals 15 residues. Deletions cut 3 bases from V and 7 bases from J, with 13 bases between. The CDR3 protein is CASSLLGESNSPLHF. CDR3 coding DNA: TGTGCCAGCAGTTTGTTGGGGGAGTCGAATTCACCCCTCCACTTT.

This clonotype showed up just a few times. The rearrangement uses TRBV20-1 and TRBJ1-3; TRBD1 might be the D (6 bases). CDR1 is DFQATT, CDR2 SNEGSKA, per germline (reference sequence). V lost 3 bases and J lost 8, with 14 bases in between. The CDR3 runs to 13 residues. The CDR3, as DNA: TGCAGTGCTAGGGACAGCCGTGTGTACACCATATATTTT. Encoded protein: CSARDSRVYTIYF.

This clonotype appeared a few times. The rearrangement joins TRBV7-8 to TRBJ2-1; 10 bases match TRBD2. The germline gives CDR1 SGHVS, CDR2 FQNEAQ. J gave up 7 bases and V 1 base, and 4 bases lay outside the gene matches. There are 15 residues in the CDR3. CDR3 region: CASSLEISGRNEQFF. CDR3 sequence (DNA): TGTGCCAGCAGCTTAGAGATTAGCGGGAGGAATGAGCAGTTCTTC.

This clonotype was found a few times. V is TRBV7-9 and J is TRBJ2-7, with D possibly being TRBD1 (5 bases). This CDR3 comprises 15 residues. Per germline, CDR1 SEHNR and CDR2 FQNEAQ (reference sequence). V lost 1 base and J 0 bases, leaving 10 bases between the germline ends. In DNA form, the CDR3 reads TGTGCCAGCAGCTTAGGGACACAAGGCTCCTACGAGCAGTACTTC. This sequence encodes CASSLGTQGSYEQYF.

In its sample, this clonotype was seen a few times. The chain recombines TRBV4-2 with TRBJ2-1, with 9 positions matching TRBD2. Germline CDR1 and CDR2: LGHNA and YNFKEQ. This CDR3 region has 17 residues. V shed 1 base and J 8 bases; nucleotides not matched to a gene: 12. CDR3 region: CASSQAEAGGSGDEQFF. The CDR3 DNA reads as TGTGCCAGCAGCCAAGCGGAGGCGGGGGGGTCGGGAGATGAGCAGTTCTTC.

This clonotype was picked up a small number of times. The J gene is TRBJ2-7, the V gene TRBV7-2; tentative D call: TRBD1 (6 bases). CDR1 is SGHTA, CDR2 FQGNSA, per germline. The CDR3 runs 14 residues. With 7 bases removed from V and 6 bases from J, the gap between germline ends came to 19 bases. The CDR3 region is CASNPQGTSSEQYF. CDR3 nucleotides: TGTGCCAGCAATCCACAGGGAACTTCATCCGAGCAGTACTTC. The variable domain in full, with the rest retrieved from reference TRBV7-2 and TRBJ2-7, is GAGVSQSPSNKVTEKGKDVELRCDPISGHTALYWYRQSLGQGLEFLIYFQGNSAPDKSGLPSDRFSAERTGGSVSTLTIQRTQQEDSAVYLCASNPQGTSSEQYFGPGTRLTVT.

This clonotype was seen at least ten times. This chain connects TRBV4-3 to TRBJ1-6; D is unresolved. This CDR3 is 16 amino acids long. Trimming removed 0 bases at V and 1 base at J, with 7 bases between. Germline lookup yields CDR1 LGHNA and CDR2 YSLEER. CDR3 coding DNA: TGCGCCAGCAGCCAAGATTGGGATTCCTATAATTCACCCCTCCACTTT. Translating it yields CASSQDWDSYNSPLHF.

This clonotype has a handful of counts. V usage is TRBV2 and J usage is TRBJ2-1; 10 bases match TRBD2. Germline V lookup: CDR1 SNHLY, CDR2 FYNNEI. V shed 3 bases and J 2 bases; nucleotides not matched to a gene: 7. This CDR3 has 17 residues. CDR3 nucleotides: TGTGCCAGCAGTGAGAGCGGGAGGGCTCTACCCTACAATGAGCAGTTCTTC. This gives the protein CASSESGRALPYNEQFF.

This clonotype was observed a few times. This chain links TRBV20-1 with TRBJ2-2; TRBD1 matches 7 bases. The trim removed 0 bases at V and 5 bases at J, leaving 3 bases unmatched. Germline assignment: CDR1 DFQATT and CDR2 SNEGSKA (reference sequence). This CDR3 spans 14 amino acids. Here the CDR3 DNA reads TGCAGTGCTAGAGAGCTACAGGGGACCGGGGAGCTGTTTTTT. Its translation is CSARELQGTGELFF.

This clonotype was detected many times. This sequence joins TRBV29-1 and TRBJ2-7, with a tentative D call TRBD1 (6 bases). Germline V gene sequence: CDR1 SQVTM, CDR2 ANQGSEA. The length of the CDR3 is 13 residues. V lost 3 bases and J lost 12, with 21 bases in between. The CDR3 reads CSVDRGQTGIRYF. The CDR3 coding sequence is TGCAGCGTTGACAGGGGACAAACCGGGATCCGGTACTTC.

This clonotype was seen only a few times. The V call is TRBV2, the J call TRBJ2-1, with 7 bases lining up with TRBD1. This CDR3 spans 14 amino acids. Trimming at V came to 7 bases and at J to 0 bases, leaving 3 bases not matched to a gene. Germline V gene data show CDR1 as SNHLY and CDR2 as FYNNEI. CDR3 amino acids: CASKGDSSYNEQFF. The CDR3 DNA is TGTGCCAGCAAAGGGGACAGCTCCTACAATGAGCAGTTCTTC.

The CDR3 nucleotides are TGCAGTGCGCACGGGACGAAGGGCACTGAAGCTTTCTTT. It translates to CSAHGTKGTEAFF. The chain recombines TRBV20-1 with TRBJ1-1; a possible D gene is TRBD1 (5 bases). CDR1 and CDR2 from the germline V gene are DFQATT and SNEGSKA (reference sequence). This CDR3 is 13 amino acids long. Trimming shortened V by 6 bases and J by 4 bases, and 15 bases separated the two germline ends.

This clonotype was found a few times. The chain links TRBV15 to TRBJ1-5, with 7 bases identical to TRBD1. From germline, CDR1 is LNHNV and CDR2 YYDKDF (reference sequence). V lost 5 bases, J lost 6 bases, and 7 bases stayed unmatched. This CDR3 is built from 14 residues. CDR3 region: CATSGYRGSQPQHF. Here the CDR3 DNA reads TGTGCCACCAGCGGATACAGGGGATCTCAGCCCCAGCATTTT.

This clonotype was seen a handful of times. J is TRBJ2-5 and V is TRBV15; no reliable D call. This CDR3 is 13 amino acids long. Trimming left V 1 base short and J 6 bases short, with 9 bases between. Germline values: CDR1 LNHNV, CDR2 YYDKDF (reference sequence). CDR3 in DNA: TGTGCCACCAGCAGAGGACACGCGAAGACCCAGTACTTC. Amino acid sequence: CATSRGHAKTQYF. The whole variable domain, filled in from reference TRBV15 and TRBJ2-5, reads DAMVIQNPRYQVTQFGKPVTLSCSQTLNHNVMYWYQQKSSQAPKLLFHYYDKDFNNEADTPDNFQSRRPNTSFCFLDIRSPGLGDTAMYLCATSRGHAKTQYFGPGTRLLVL.

This clonotype occurred a few times. The rearrangement uses TRBV6-1 and TRBJ2-4, with 9 positions matching TRBD2. CDR1 and CDR2 from the germline V gene are MNHNS and SASEGT. V shed 3 bases and J 0 bases; nucleotides not matched to a gene: 12. The CDR3 length is 19 residues. The CDR3 loop is CASSDLGTSPNLAKNIQYF. For the CDR3, the DNA is TGTGCCAGCAGTGACCTCGGGACTAGCCCGAACCTAGCCAAAAACATTCAGTACTTC.

This clonotype was counted a few times. V and J are TRBV12-3 or TRBV12-4 and TRBJ2-3; perhaps TRBD2 as D (5 bases). V lost 6 bases, J lost 4 bases, and 17 bases lay in between. The CDR3 spans 15 residues. The CDR3 bases are TGTGCCAGCAGCCCTGTTCGGGGAGCGCCAGATACGCAGTATTTT. Translating gives CASSPVRGAPDTQYF.

This clonotype was seen a few times. V is TRBV18 and J is TRBJ2-1; 7 bases line up with TRBD2. Germline assignment: CDR1 KGHSH and CDR2 LQKENI. This CDR3 comprises 16 residues. The V gene end was trimmed by 2 bases and the J gene end by 0 bases; junction bases not matched to a gene: 4. The DNA of the CDR3 is TGTGCCAGCTCACCATTGCGGGGGAGCTCCTACAATGAGCAGTTCTTC. Protein: CASSPLRGSSYNEQFF.

Comments on this clonotype: This could be a read error, since a much larger clone is one nucleotide away. This sequence joins TRBV7-2 and TRBJ2-7; 8 bases fit TRBD1. J gave up 2 bases and V 6 bases, and 6 bases lay outside the gene matches. This CDR3 has 14 amino acids. CDR1 is SGHTA and CDR2 is FQGNSA in the germline V gene. The CDR3 reads CASSGPGQAYEQYF. The CDR3 DNA follows: TGTGCCAGCAGTGGTCCGGGACAGGCCTACGAGCAGTACTTC.

CDR3 nucleotide sequence: TGCAGCGCCGGTGGGGCGCGGGAGACCCAGTACTTC. Translating gives CSAGGARETQYF. The chain has TRBV29-1 and TRBJ2-5; possible D gene TRBD1, 5 bases. Per the germline V gene, CDR1 is SQVTM and CDR2 is ANQGSEA. Trimming pared 7 bases from V and 5 bases from J, leaving 14 bases between. This CDR3 comprises 12 residues.

This clonotype has more than one count but fewer than ten. The chain is built from TRBV10-3 and TRBJ2-5; 8 nucleotides align to TRBD2. The CDR3 has 14 amino acids. Germline V gene data show CDR1 as ENHRY and CDR2 as SYGVKD. Unmatched junction bases numbered 4, after V lost 7 bases and J lost 0 bases. The CDR3 nucleotides are TGTGCCATCAACTCGGGACTAGACCAAGAGACCCAGTACTTC. Amino acids: CAINSGLDQETQYF.